This T cell receptor (beta chain) comes out of a study of blood T cell repertoires in COVID-19. Seattle patient enrollment occurred during active infection, with longitudinal follow-up thereafter. Profiled with immunoSEQ multiplex PCR; TCRdb holds only in-frame clones, not every one. Of 250,000 to 350,000 clones detected, roughly 90% appear once; the ten largest clones hold 2.5% to 3.5%. Trimming took 3 bases from V and 7 from J; bases not matched to a gene: 12. The germline CDR1 and CDR2 sequences are SGDLS and YYNGEE. CDR3 length: 15 amino acids. This receptor was identified in a woman in her twenties or thirties with COVID-19, enrolled during active disease. Sequencing was performed on peripheral blood. The chain combines TRBV9 with TRBJ1-2; 7 bases fit TRBD1. This CDR3 reads CASSALTGKTGGYTF. CDR3 nucleotides: TGTGCCAGCAGCGCCCTGACAGGGAAGACCGGTGGCTACACCTTC.